The T cell receptor beta chain described here comes from a study of blood T cell repertoires in COVID-19. CDR3 size: 11 residues. Trimming removed 4 bases at V and 8 bases at J, with 9 bases between. Germline CDR1 and CDR2: SGHDT and YYEEEE. Measured with immunoSEQ multiplex PCR; TCRdb has only the in-frame clones, and not every one. The table records about 360,000 clones, 70% to 90% of them present only once. Patients at the Seattle site were enrolled during active infection and followed longitudinally. The sequenced sample was peripheral blood. This chain joins TRBV5-6 and TRBJ1-1; no definite D call. This clonotype was sampled from an older woman with COVID-19, enrolled during active disease. The CDR3 nucleotides read TGTGCCAGCAGCCGGGAGGTGGAAGCTTTCTTT. It translates to CASSREVEAFF. The full variable domain, rest sourced from reference TRBV5-6 and TRBJ1-1, is DAGVTQSPTHLIKTRGQQVTLRCSPKSGHDTVSWYQQALGQGPQFIFQYYEEEERQRGNFPDRFSGHQFPNYSSELNVNALLLGDSALYLCASSREVEAFFGQGTRLTVV.